Listed below are T cell receptor beta chains from one sample, sequenced in a study of blood T cell repertoires in COVID-19. TCRdb keeps only in-frame clones here, not all; method: immunoSEQ multiplex PCR. The sample holds some 210,000 clones; over 80% are singletons and the top ten take about a tenth. What was sequenced was PBMCs or T cells enriched from blood (not recorded which). The receptor source for this set is a man between 18 and 29 years old with acute COVID-19. CDR3s include the opening cysteine and the closing phenylalanine or tryptophan. A D gene is named only where the DNA matches it firmly. Part of the rows lack a size; the others show once, few, many or a class for expanded clones.

D: -
J: TRBJ1-6
size: -
V: TRBV27
CDR3: CASSLNGSPLHF

D: -
J: TRBJ1-6
size: -
V: TRBV19
CDR3: CASSMDSYNSPLHF

D: TRBD1
J: TRBJ1-2
size: -
V: TRBV11-2
CDR3: CASSPRTGKGYTF

D: -
J: TRBJ1-4
size: -
V: TRBV28
CDR3: CASSPERANEKLFF

D: -
J: TRBJ2-1
size: -
V: TRBV19
CDR3: CASSSGGLYNEQFF

D: -
J: TRBJ2-3
size: -
V: TRBV10-2
CDR3: CASSESGNTQYF

D: -
J: TRBJ2-1
size: few
V: TRBV6-5
CDR3: CASSLVRRDNEQFF

D: -
J: TRBJ1-2
size: -
V: TRBV6-6
CDR3: CASSYMERTSYGYTF

D: -
J: TRBJ2-1
size: -
V: TRBV19
CDR3: CASSIGLYNEQFF

D: TRBD2
J: TRBJ2-7
size: -
V: TRBV7-3
CDR3: CASSWGLAGVDEQYF

D: -
J: TRBJ2-1
size: -
V: TRBV28
CDR3: CASSTREISYNEQFF

D: TRBD2
J: TRBJ2-7
size: -
V: TRBV28
CDR3: CASTSAGGPYEQYF

D: -
J: TRBJ1-5
size: -
V: TRBV7-9
CDR3: CASSERGSNQPQHF

D: TRBD1
J: TRBJ2-7
size: -
V: TRBV15
CDR3: CATSRGTGTGLYEQYF

D: TRBD1
J: TRBJ1-2
size: -
V: TRBV18
CDR3: CASSHGQESYGYTF

D: -
J: TRBJ1-4
size: -
V: TRBV5-6
CDR3: CASSLQGRGEKLFF

D: -
J: TRBJ1-2
size: many
V: TRBV11-3
CDR3: CASSTGNYGYTF

D: TRBD2
J: TRBJ2-1
size: -
V: TRBV28
CDR3: CASTGGPRNEQFF

D: TRBD2
J: TRBJ2-1
size: -
V: TRBV7-9
CDR3: CASNGGSWNNEQFF

D: -
J: TRBJ2-5
size: -
V: TRBV28
CDR3: CASTNSGGLETQYF

D: TRBD1
J: TRBJ2-7
size: once
V: TRBV9
CDR3: CASSSRDSSYEQYF

D: -
J: TRBJ1-2
size: -
V: TRBV6-1
CDR3: CASSEVSWGYTF

D: -
J: TRBJ1-5
size: -
V: TRBV28
CDR3: CASSLRVSNQPQHF

D: TRBD2
J: TRBJ2-3
size: -
V: TRBV24-1
CDR3: CATSDSVAGGLADTQYF

D: TRBD2
J: TRBJ2-1
size: -
V: TRBV27
CDR3: CASSPGLAGWYNEQFF

D: TRBD1
J: TRBJ2-7
size: -
V: TRBV7-9
CDR3: CASSFWDRDSYEQYF

D: -
J: TRBJ1-3
size: -
V: TRBV6-6
CDR3: CASSYVQTSSGNTIYF

D: -
J: TRBJ1-1
size: -
V: TRBV19
CDR3: CASSWGGEEAFF

D: TRBD2
J: TRBJ2-7
size: -
V: TRBV2
CDR3: CASTPLAGGLSYEQYF

D: -
J: TRBJ1-4
size: few
V: TRBV7-9
CDR3: CASSLSGLAKLFF

D: TRBD1
J: TRBJ2-7
size: -
V: TRBV7-9
CDR3: CASSTSDRGTPSYEQYF

D: -
J: TRBJ2-1
size: few
V: TRBV7-6
CDR3: CASSGLSETEQFF

D: -
J: TRBJ1-4
size: -
V: TRBV7-2
CDR3: CASSSRYEGEKLFF

D: -
J: TRBJ2-2
size: -
V: TRBV12-2
CDR3: CASRPRQVWPKPTNTGELFF

D: -
J: TRBJ1-1
size: -
V: TRBV28
CDR3: CASSPPGQLTEAFF

D: TRBD2
J: TRBJ2-1
size: -
V: TRBV10-3
CDR3: CATTTGTSIDEQFF

D: TRBD2
J: TRBJ2-3
size: few
V: TRBV27
CDR3: CASSFRLAGGSRDTQYF

D: -
J: TRBJ2-7
size: once
V: TRBV19
CDR3: CASKRGMTTYEQYF